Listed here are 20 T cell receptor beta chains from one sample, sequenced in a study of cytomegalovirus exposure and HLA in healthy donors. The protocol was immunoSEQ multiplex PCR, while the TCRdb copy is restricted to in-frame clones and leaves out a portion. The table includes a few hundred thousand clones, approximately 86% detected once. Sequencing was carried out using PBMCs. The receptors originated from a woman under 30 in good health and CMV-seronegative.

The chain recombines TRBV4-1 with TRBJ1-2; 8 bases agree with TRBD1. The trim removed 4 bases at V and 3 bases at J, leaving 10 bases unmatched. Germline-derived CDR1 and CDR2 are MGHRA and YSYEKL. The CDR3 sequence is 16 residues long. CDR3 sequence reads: CASSPAGTGWHYGYTF. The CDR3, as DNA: TGCGCCAGCAGCCCGGCGGGGACAGGTTGGCACTATGGCTACACCTTC.

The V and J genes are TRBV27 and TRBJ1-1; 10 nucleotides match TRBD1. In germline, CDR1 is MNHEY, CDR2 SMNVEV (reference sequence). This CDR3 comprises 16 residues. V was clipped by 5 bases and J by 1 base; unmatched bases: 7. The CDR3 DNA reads TGTGCCAGCAGTCCTTGGACAGGGGGGGCGAACACTGAAGCTTTCTTT. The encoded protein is CASSPWTGGANTEAFF.

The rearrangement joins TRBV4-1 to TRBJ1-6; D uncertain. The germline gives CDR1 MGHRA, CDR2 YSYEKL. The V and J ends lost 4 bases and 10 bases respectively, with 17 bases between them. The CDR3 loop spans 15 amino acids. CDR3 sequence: CASSPQTRSRSPLHF. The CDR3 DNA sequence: TGCGCCAGCAGCCCGCAAACTCGGTCAAGATCACCCCTCCACTTT.

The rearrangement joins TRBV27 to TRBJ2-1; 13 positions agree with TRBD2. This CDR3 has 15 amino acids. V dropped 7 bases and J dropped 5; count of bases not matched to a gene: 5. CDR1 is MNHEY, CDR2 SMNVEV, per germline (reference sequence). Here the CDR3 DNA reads TGTGCCAGCAACCCCGGGACTAGCGGGAACAATGAGCAGTTCTTC. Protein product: CASNPGTSGNNEQFF.

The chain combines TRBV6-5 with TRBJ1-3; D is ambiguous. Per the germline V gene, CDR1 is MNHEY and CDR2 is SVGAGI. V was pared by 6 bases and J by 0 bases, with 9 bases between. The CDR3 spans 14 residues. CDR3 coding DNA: TGTGCCAGCAGCTCGGGTCTCTCTGGAAACACCATATATTTT. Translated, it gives CASSSGLSGNTIYF.

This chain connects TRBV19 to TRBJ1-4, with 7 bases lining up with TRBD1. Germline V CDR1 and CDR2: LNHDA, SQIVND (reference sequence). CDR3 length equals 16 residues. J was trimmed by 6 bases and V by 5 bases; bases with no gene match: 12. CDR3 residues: CASSPRTGARDEKLFF. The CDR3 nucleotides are TGTGCCAGTAGTCCGAGAACAGGGGCCAGGGATGAAAAACTGTTTTTT.

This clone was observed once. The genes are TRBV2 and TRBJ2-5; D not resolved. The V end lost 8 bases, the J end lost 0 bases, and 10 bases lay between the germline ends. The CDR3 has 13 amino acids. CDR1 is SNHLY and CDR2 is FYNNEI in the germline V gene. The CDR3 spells CASVLLYQETQYF. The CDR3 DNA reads TGTGCCAGCGTGCTCCTATACCAAGAGACCCAGTACTTC.

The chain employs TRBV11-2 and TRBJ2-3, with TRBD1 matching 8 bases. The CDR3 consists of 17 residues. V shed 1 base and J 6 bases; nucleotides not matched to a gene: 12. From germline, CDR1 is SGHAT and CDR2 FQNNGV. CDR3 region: CASSLGDRGLRWDTQYF. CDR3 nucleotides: TGTGCCAGCAGCTTAGGCGACAGGGGCCTGCGATGGGATACGCAGTATTTT.

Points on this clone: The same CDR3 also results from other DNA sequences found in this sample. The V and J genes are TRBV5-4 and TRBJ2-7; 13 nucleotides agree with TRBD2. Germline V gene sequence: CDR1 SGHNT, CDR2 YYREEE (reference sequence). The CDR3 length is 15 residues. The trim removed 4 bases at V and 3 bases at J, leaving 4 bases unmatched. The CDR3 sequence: CASSLGLAGVYEQYF. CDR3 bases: TGTGCCAGCAGCCTCGGACTAGCGGGAGTCTACGAGCAGTACTTC.

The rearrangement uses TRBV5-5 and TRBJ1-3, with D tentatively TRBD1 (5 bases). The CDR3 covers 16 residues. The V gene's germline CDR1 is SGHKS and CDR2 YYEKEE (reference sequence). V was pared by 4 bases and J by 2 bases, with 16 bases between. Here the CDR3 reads CASSRVTETTGNTIYF. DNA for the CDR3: TGTGCCAGCAGCAGGGTGACAGAAACCACTGGAAACACCATATATTTT.

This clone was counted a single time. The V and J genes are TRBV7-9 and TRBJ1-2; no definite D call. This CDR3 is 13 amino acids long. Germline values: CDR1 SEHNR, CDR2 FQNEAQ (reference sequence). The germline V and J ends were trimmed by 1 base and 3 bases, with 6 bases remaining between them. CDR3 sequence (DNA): TGTGCCAGCAGCTTAGTCAGTGACTATGGCTACACCTTC. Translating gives CASSLVSDYGYTF.

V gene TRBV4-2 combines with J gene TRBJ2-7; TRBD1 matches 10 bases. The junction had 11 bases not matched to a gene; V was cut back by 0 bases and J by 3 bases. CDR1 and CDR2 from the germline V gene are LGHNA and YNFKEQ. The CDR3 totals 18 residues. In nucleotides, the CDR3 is TGTGCCAGCAGCCAAGATCCGACCGGGACAGGGGTTAGCTACGAGCAGTACTTC. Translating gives CASSQDPTGTGVSYEQYF.

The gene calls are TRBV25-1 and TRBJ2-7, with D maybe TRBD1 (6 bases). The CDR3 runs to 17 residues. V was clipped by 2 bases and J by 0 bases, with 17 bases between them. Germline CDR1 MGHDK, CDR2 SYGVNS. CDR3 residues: CASSESSRGPYSYEQYF. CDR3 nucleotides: TGTGCCAGCAGTGAAAGTTCCAGGGGACCGTACTCCTACGAGCAGTACTTC.

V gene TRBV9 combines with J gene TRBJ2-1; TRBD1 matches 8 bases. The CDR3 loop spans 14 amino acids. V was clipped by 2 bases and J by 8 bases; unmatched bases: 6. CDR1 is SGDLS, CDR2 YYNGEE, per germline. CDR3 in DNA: TGTGCCAGCAGCGTGCAGGGGGCGGGTTATGAGCAGTTCTTC. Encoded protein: CASSVQGAGYEQFF.

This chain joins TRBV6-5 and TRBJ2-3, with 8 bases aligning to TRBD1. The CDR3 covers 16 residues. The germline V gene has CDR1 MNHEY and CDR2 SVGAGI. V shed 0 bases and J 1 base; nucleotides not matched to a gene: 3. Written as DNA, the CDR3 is TGTGCCAGCAGTTACTCAGAACAGGGGGGCACAGATACGCAGTATTTT. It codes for CASSYSEQGGTDTQYF.

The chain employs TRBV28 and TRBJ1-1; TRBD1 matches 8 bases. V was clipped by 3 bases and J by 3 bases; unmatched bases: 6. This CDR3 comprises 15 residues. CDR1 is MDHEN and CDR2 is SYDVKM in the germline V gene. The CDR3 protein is CASSLQGASDTEAFF. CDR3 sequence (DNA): TGTGCCAGCAGTTTGCAGGGGGCGTCGGACACTGAAGCTTTCTTT.

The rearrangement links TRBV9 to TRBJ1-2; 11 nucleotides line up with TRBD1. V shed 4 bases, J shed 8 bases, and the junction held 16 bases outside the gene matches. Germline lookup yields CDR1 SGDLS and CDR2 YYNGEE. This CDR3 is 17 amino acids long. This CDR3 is CASSLIPWGQGVAGYTF. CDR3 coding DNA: TGTGCCAGCAGCCTCATCCCCTGGGGACAGGGGGTAGCCGGCTACACCTTC.

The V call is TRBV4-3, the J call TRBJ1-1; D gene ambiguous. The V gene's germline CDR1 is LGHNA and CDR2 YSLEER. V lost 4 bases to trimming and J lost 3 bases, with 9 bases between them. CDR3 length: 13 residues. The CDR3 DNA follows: TGCGCCAGCAGCCTTCGGGGTCACACTGAAGCTTTCTTT. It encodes CASSLRGHTEAFF.

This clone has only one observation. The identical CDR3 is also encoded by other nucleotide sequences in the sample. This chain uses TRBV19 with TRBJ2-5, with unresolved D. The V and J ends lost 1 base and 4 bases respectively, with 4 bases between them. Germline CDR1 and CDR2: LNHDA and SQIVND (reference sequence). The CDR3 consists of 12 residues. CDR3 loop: CASSIAGETQYF. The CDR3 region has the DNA TGTGCCAGTAGTATAGCGGGAGAGACCCAGTACTTC.

In nucleotides, the CDR3 is TGTGCCACCAGTTTTCAGTACTATGGCTACACCTTC. Protein: CATSFQYYGYTF. The chain uses TRBV15 and TRBJ1-2; D uncertain. V shed 6 bases and J shed 3 bases, with 8 bases lying between them. The CDR3 consists of 12 residues. Looked up from germline, CDR1 is LNHNV and CDR2 is YYDKDF (reference sequence).